This T cell receptor beta chain was sequenced for a study of blood T cell repertoires in COVID-19. CDR3 length: 15 residues. The V and J ends lost 0 bases and 0 bases respectively, with 7 bases between them. Germline CDR1 and CDR2: SGHDT and YYEEEE. Assay: immunoSEQ multiplex PCR; the TCRdb copy retains only in-frame clones and omits some. The profile covers approximately 220,000 clones, with 86% appearing a single time and 3.5% to 4.5% taken by the ten largest. The source is a woman in her thirties or forties with acute COVID-19. Sequencing was performed on PBMCs or T cells enriched from blood (not recorded which). V gene TRBV5-6 combines with J gene TRBJ2-1; no reliable D call. The CDR3: CASSLALGSYNEQFF. CDR3 nucleotide sequence: TGTGCCAGCAGCTTGGCACTCGGCTCCTACAATGAGCAGTTCTTC.